These 13 T cell receptor beta chains came from one sample sequenced in a study of shared clonotypes between healthy human individuals. The method was immunoSEQ multiplex PCR; TCRdb's version includes in-frame clones alone and lacks a portion of them. The repertoire consists of about 2.5 million clones, with under 95% occurring once and the leading ten covering approximately 0.41%. Sequencing was carried out using naive CD4+ T cells from PBMCs. Specified subset: CD45RA+ positively selected. Every receptor here comes from a man aged 18 to 30 in good health. Some clones in this sample may be carry-over from other donors' samples.

The V and J genes are TRBV5-6 and TRBJ2-6; no definite D call. The germline V gene has CDR1 SGHDT and CDR2 YYEEEE. CDR3 length: 14 residues. The ends were cut back, 4 bases at V and 2 bases at J, with 7 bases in the middle. In DNA, the CDR3 is TGTGCCAGCAGCCCAAAGACTGGGGCCAACGTCCTGACTTTC. It specifies CASSPKTGANVLTF.

The CDR3 sequence: CASSFDQGAEAFF. Written as DNA, the CDR3 is TGTGCCAGCAGCTTCGACCAGGGAGCTGAAGCTTTCTTT. The rearrangement uses TRBV7-8 and TRBJ1-1; perhaps TRBD1 as D (5 bases). With 3 bases removed from V and 6 bases from J, the gap between germline ends came to 11 bases. The CDR3 length is 13 residues. CDR1 and CDR2 from the germline V gene are SGHVS and FQNEAQ.

To note about this clone: Other DNA sequences within the sample encode an identical CDR3. The chain couples TRBV6-6 to TRBJ2-2; 9 bases are shared with TRBD1. V gave up 6 bases and J gave up 2 bases; unmatched junction bases: 1. CDR1 is MNHNY and CDR2 is SVGAGI in the germline V gene (reference sequence). The CDR3 spans 14 residues. CDR3 DNA sequence: TGTGCCAGCAGGGGACAGGGAAACACCGGGGAGCTGTTTTTT. Its translation: CASRGQGNTGELFF.

J is TRBJ2-7 and V is TRBV29-1; D is unresolved. Trimming cost V 1 base and J 5 bases, with 9 bases left between them. The CDR3 loop spans 12 amino acids. Germline V gene sequence: CDR1 SQVTM, CDR2 ANQGSEA. The CDR3 DNA reads TGCAGCGTTGAAGCAGGAAGCCACGAGCAGTACTTC. Its translation is CSVEAGSHEQYF.

The V call is TRBV7-8, the J call TRBJ2-7, with 8 bases lining up with TRBD1. Germline V gene data show CDR1 as SGHVS and CDR2 as FQNEAQ. The CDR3 is 15 amino acids. V lost 0 bases and J lost 5; bases outside the gene matches: 6. CDR3 sequence reads: CASSLAPGQVNEQYF. Here the CDR3 DNA reads TGTGCCAGCAGCTTAGCTCCGGGACAGGTAAACGAGCAGTACTTC. The complete variable domain, with remaining parts taken from reference TRBV7-8 and TRBJ2-7, reads GAGVSQSPRYKVAKRGQDVALRCDPISGHVSLFWYQQALGQGPEFLTYFQNEAQLDKSGLPSDRFFAERPEGSVSTLKIQRTQQEDSAVYLCASSLAPGQVNEQYFGPGTRLTVT.

This clone was counted once. At the DNA level, this CDR3 is encoded by other sequences in the same sample as well. V gene TRBV30 combines with J gene TRBJ1-1; D might be TRBD1 (6 bases). CDR1 GTSNPN and CDR2 SVGIG come from the germline V gene (reference sequence). CDR3 size: 13 residues. V was trimmed by 0 bases and J by 3 bases, leaving 8 bases between them. In nucleotides, the CDR3 is TGTGCCTGGAGTGTTCAGGGGTACACTGAAGCTTTCTTT. It yields the protein CAWSVQGYTEAFF.

The chain is built from TRBV6-4 and TRBJ1-3; D gene unclear. Trimming left V 6 bases short and J 1 base short, with 22 bases between. Germline V gives CDR1 MRHNA, CDR2 SNTAGT. The CDR3 consists of 18 residues. CDR3 loop: CASSLQDRERRSGNTIYF. The CDR3 coding sequence is TGTGCCAGCAGCCTCCAGGACCGCGAAAGAAGGTCTGGAAACACCATATATTTT.

The genes are TRBV6-6 and TRBJ1-5; D call uncertain. The germline gives CDR1 MNHNY, CDR2 SVGAGI (reference sequence). The V gene lost 7 bases and the J gene lost 4 bases, with 11 bases spanning the gap. CDR3 length equals 13 residues. CDR3 in amino acids: CASTHAGNQPQHF. CDR3 bases: TGTGCCAGCACCCACGCCGGGAATCAGCCCCAGCATTTT.

The chain employs TRBV10-3 and TRBJ2-1; no clear D. Germline-derived CDR1 and CDR2 are ENHRY and SYGVKD. The V gene lost 4 bases and the J gene lost 4 bases, with 8 bases spanning the gap. The CDR3 runs 13 residues. CDR3: CAISGSPYNEQFF. The CDR3 bases are TGTGCCATCAGTGGGTCTCCATACAATGAGCAGTTCTTC.

This rearrangement joins TRBV20-1 to TRBJ2-1, with D tentatively TRBD2 (6 bases). V shed 5 bases and J shed 9 bases, with 11 bases lying between them. This CDR3 is built from 11 residues. The germline V gene has CDR1 DFQATT and CDR2 SNEGSKA (reference sequence). CDR3 sequence (DNA): TGCAGTGCTTGGGCGGGAATTGAGCAGTTCTTC. Encoded protein: CSAWAGIEQFF.

This clone appeared a single time. The chain employs TRBV7-2 and TRBJ2-3, with D perhaps TRBD1 (6 bases). Between the trimmed V and J ends, which lost 4 bases and 5 bases, there was a span of 22 bases. This CDR3 is built from 17 residues. Germline CDR1 reads SGHTA; CDR2 reads FQGNSA. The CDR3, as DNA: TGTGCCAGCAGCTCCCATTGGGGGACGGGGACACGAGATACGCAGTATTTT. It codes for CASSSHWGTGTRDTQYF.

The chain carries TRBV4-2 and TRBJ1-2; possible D gene TRBD1, 6 bases. The germline V and J ends were trimmed by 4 bases and 7 bases, with 19 bases remaining between them. In germline, CDR1 is LGHNA, CDR2 YNFKEQ. The CDR3 runs to 15 residues. CDR3 nucleotides: TGTGCCAGCAGCCCCCCGGGACAAGGATCGCTTGGCTACACCTTC. Translation: CASSPPGQGSLGYTF.

The chain recombines TRBV6-5 with TRBJ1-1; no reliable D call. From germline, CDR1 is MNHEY and CDR2 SVGAGI. The V and J ends lost 0 bases and 5 bases respectively, with 16 bases between them. This CDR3 region has 16 residues. CDR3 nucleotides: TGTGCCAGCAGTTACTCCACTATCCGGGCGTTTACTGAAGCTTTCTTT. Translating gives CASSYSTIRAFTEAFF.